This T cell receptor (beta chain) derives from a study of T cell responses to AZD1222 COVID-19 vaccine. Overall study findings and caveats: The study found vaccine-associated CD4 TCRs spanning spike, dominant at 160-218 and 743-854. Just six people given AZD1222 tested seropositive at baseline.

Profiled with immunoSEQ multiplex PCR; TCRdb holds only in-frame clones, not every one. This table holds around 130,000 clones, roughly 87% found once. Between the trimmed V and J ends, which lost 2 bases and 1 base, there was a span of 14 bases. This CDR3 has 16 residues. Germline CDR1 reads MNHEY; CDR2 reads SVGAGI. On this clone: The antigen is not known.

Sequenced material: peripheral blood, taken on day 0 of AZD1222 vaccination. This chain links TRBV6-5 with TRBJ1-1, with D tentatively TRBD1 (6 bases). This receptor was taken from an adult in good health. In nucleotides, the CDR3 is TGTGCCAGCAGTTACGCGACCGTGGGACAGAACACTGAAGCTTTCTTT. It yields the protein CASSYATVGQNTEAFF.